The next 12 T cell receptor beta chains were all read from a single sample in a study of cytomegalovirus exposure and HLA in healthy donors. PCR primers comprised 60 Vbeta and 13 Jbeta primers. Using immunoSEQ multiplex PCR, the repertoire was profiled, and TCRdb retains in-frame clones only, with some absent. This sample has over 200,000 clones; roughly 70% occur once, and the top ten carry roughly 2%. Sequencing input: PBMCs. The receptors stem from a woman in her thirties in good health and CMV-seronegative.

This sequence joins TRBV30 and TRBJ2-7; 13 bases are a match to TRBD2. Germline CDR1 and CDR2: GTSNPN and SVGIG (reference sequence). Trimming cost V 3 bases and J 3 bases; bases outside gene matches: 17. The CDR3 is 19 residues long. As DNA, the CDR3 is TGTGCCTGGAGGAGAGCAGGACTAGCGGGAGTTTTTGGGTTCTACGAGCAGTACTTC. Its translation: CAWRRAGLAGVFGFYEQYF. The whole variable domain, filled in from reference TRBV30 and TRBJ2-7, reads SQTIHQWPATLVQPVGSPLSLECTVEGTSNPNLYWYRQAAGRGLQLLFYSVGIGQISSEVPQNLSASRPQDRQFILSSKKLLLSDSGFYLCAWRRAGLAGVFGFYEQYFGPGTRLTVT.

V usage is TRBV11-2 and J usage is TRBJ2-5; D uncertain. V lost 4 bases to trimming and J lost 5 bases, with 14 bases between them. Germline CDR1 reads SGHAT; CDR2 reads FQNNGV. This CDR3 region has 14 residues. The DNA for the CDR3 is TGTGCCAGCAGCTACTTCGACGTCGGGGAGACCCAGTACTTC. Translated, it gives CASSYFDVGETQYF. Together with reference TRBV11-2 and TRBJ2-5, the CDR3 gives the full variable domain: EAGVAQSPRYKIIEKRQSVAFWCNPISGHATLYWYQQILGQGPKLLIQFQNNGVVDDSQLPKDRFSAERLKGVDSTLKIQPAKLEDSAVYLCASSYFDVGETQYFGPGTRLLVL.

The V gene is TRBV19, the J gene TRBJ2-1; 12 nucleotides agree with TRBD2. There are 15 residues in the CDR3. Germline V lookup: CDR1 LNHDA, CDR2 SQIVND (reference sequence). Trimming at V came to 3 bases and at J to 6 bases, leaving 3 bases not matched to a gene. DNA of the CDR3: TGTGCCAGTAGTATCGGACTAGCGGGACCCAATGAGCAGTTCTTC. Its protein product is CASSIGLAGPNEQFF.

The rearrangement joins TRBV6-1 to TRBJ2-1, with D possibly being TRBD1 (5 bases). The V gene's germline CDR1 is MNHNS and CDR2 SASEGT. Trimming cost V 1 base and J 3 bases, with 13 bases left between them. This CDR3 spans 16 amino acids. CDR3 sequence: CASSEGGGRGYNEQFF. DNA for the CDR3: TGTGCCAGCAGTGAAGGCGGTGGAAGGGGCTACAATGAGCAGTTCTTC.

The chain couples TRBV7-3 to TRBJ2-1; weak D call: TRBD1 (5 bases). V shed 0 bases and J shed 5 bases, with 8 bases lying between them. Germline V CDR1 and CDR2: SGHTA, FQGTGA. CDR3 length equals 14 residues. The CDR3 loop is CASSLTQGHNEQFF. Written as DNA, the CDR3 is TGTGCCAGCAGCTTAACGCAGGGTCACAATGAGCAGTTCTTC.

The chain carries TRBV6-1 and TRBJ1-2; no clear D. CDR1 and CDR2 from the germline V gene are MNHNS and SASEGT. The CDR3 extends over 13 amino acids. V gave up 4 bases and J gave up 6 bases, with 12 bases separating them. CDR3 sequence: CASSVGLLNGYTF. The CDR3 nucleotides read TGTGCCAGCAGTGTTGGTCTACTAAATGGCTACACCTTC.

The rearrangement links TRBV7-9 to TRBJ2-5, with a weak D call TRBD1 (6 bases). The germline gives CDR1 SEHNR, CDR2 FQNEAQ (reference sequence). The CDR3 runs 17 residues. Trimming removed 1 base at V and 1 base at J, with 16 bases between. The CDR3 spells CASSLGGFGRGQETQYF. The CDR3 nucleotides read TGTGCCAGCAGCTTAGGCGGGTTCGGCAGGGGCCAAGAGACCCAGTACTTC.

This clone showed up just a few times. The chain uses TRBV2 and TRBJ2-7; tentative D call: TRBD1 (7 bases). V lost 11 bases and J lost 2, with 25 bases in between. CDR3 size: 16 residues. CDR1 and CDR2 (germline): SNHLY, FYNNEI. CDR3 sequence: CALSSSRGTATYEQYF. CDR3 nucleotide sequence: TGTGCCCTCTCCAGTAGCCGCGGGACAGCCACCTACGAGCAGTACTTC.

V usage is TRBV5-1 and J usage is TRBJ2-3; D perhaps matches TRBD1 (8 bases). The CDR3 has 17 amino acids. Germline V gene data show CDR1 as SGHRS and CDR2 as YFSETQ. V lost 1 base, J lost 0 bases, and 15 bases lay in between. The CDR3, as DNA: TGCGCCAGCAGCTTGAACAGGGGGGGGATGAGCACAGATACGCAGTATTTT. This sequence encodes CASSLNRGGMSTDTQYF.

Points on this clone: One end of the junction varies from germline; a read error may be responsible. This chain uses TRBV7-6 with TRBJ1-1, with a possible D match to TRBD1 (5 bases). This CDR3 contains 17 residues. Germline V lookup: CDR1 SGHVS, CDR2 FNYEAQ. Written as DNA, the CDR3 is TGTGACAGCAGCTTAGCCGAAGACCAGGGAAAGAACACTGAAGCTTTCTTT. It is translated as CDSSLAEDQGKNTEAFF. The variable domain in full, completed from reference TRBV7-6 and TRBJ1-1, reads GAGVSQSPRYKVTKRGQDVALRCDPISGHVSLYWYRQALGQGPEFLTYFNYEAQQDKSGLPNDRFSAERPEGSISTLTIQRTEQRDSAMYRCDSSLAEDQGKNTEAFFGQGTRLTVV.

The chain carries TRBV6-1 and TRBJ1-2; 7 nucleotides align to TRBD1. V lost 1 base, J lost 5 bases, and 7 bases stayed unmatched. Germline CDR1 is MNHNS and CDR2 is SASEGT. The CDR3 has 15 amino acids. CDR3 DNA: TGTGCCAGCAGTGAAGATTTACAGGGGATTTATGGCTACACCTTC. Amino acid sequence: CASSEDLQGIYGYTF.

This clone was seen a single time. DNA of the CDR3: TGTGCCAGCAATCCGAGGGTGGCGAACTATGGCTACACCTTC. This sequence encodes CASNPRVANYGYTF. The chain couples TRBV5-5 to TRBJ1-2; no clear D gene. The CDR3 loop spans 14 amino acids. The germline gives CDR1 SGHKS, CDR2 YYEKEE (reference sequence). V gave up 6 bases and J gave up 2 bases, with 14 bases separating them.